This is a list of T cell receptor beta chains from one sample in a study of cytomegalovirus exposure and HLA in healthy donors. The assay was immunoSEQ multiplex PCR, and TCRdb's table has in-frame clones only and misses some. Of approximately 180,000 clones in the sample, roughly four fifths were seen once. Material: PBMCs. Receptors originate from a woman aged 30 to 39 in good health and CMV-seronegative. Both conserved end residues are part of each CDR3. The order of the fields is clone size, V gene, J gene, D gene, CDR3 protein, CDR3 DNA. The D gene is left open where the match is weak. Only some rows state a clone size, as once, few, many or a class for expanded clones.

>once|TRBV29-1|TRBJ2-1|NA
CSVDEQDSYNEQFF
TGCAGCGTTGATGAACAGGACAGCTACAATGAGCAGTTCTTC
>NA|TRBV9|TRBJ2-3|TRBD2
CASSVAVLETSATWASTDTQYF
TGTGCCAGCAGCGTAGCCGTCTTAGAGACTAGCGCGACCTGGGCTAGCACAGATACGCAGTATTTT
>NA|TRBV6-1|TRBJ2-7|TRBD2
CASRSGTSGAYEQYF
TGTGCCAGCAGATCAGGAACTAGCGGGGCCTACGAGCAGTACTTC
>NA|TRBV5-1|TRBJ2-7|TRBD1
CASSFRTGTEAEQYF
TGCGCCAGCAGCTTTCGGACCGGGACAGAGGCCGAGCAGTACTTC
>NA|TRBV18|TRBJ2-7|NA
CASSPRGSSGEQYF
TGTGCCAGCTCACCACGGGGGAGTAGCGGTGAGCAGTACTTC
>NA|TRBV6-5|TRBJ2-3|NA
CASSPGFAADTQYF
TGTGCCAGCAGTCCAGGGTTTGCCGCAGATACGCAGTATTTT
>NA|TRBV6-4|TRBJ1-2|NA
CASSENGGPYGYTF
TGTGCCAGCAGTGAAAACGGAGGTCCCTATGGCTACACCTTC
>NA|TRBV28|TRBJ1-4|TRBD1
CASSFEQGNEKLFF
TGTGCCAGCAGTTTTGAACAGGGGAATGAAAAACTGTTTTTT
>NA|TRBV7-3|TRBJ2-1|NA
CASSLTLVDEQFF
TGTGCCAGCAGCTTAACCCTAGTCGATGAGCAGTTCTTC
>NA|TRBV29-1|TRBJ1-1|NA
CSAPSGVNTEAFF
TGCAGCGCCCCCAGCGGGGTGAACACTGAAGCTTTCTTT
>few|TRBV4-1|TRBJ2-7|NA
CASSRGLWAVEQYF
TGCGCCAGCAGCCGAGGACTTTGGGCGGTCGAGCAGTACTTC
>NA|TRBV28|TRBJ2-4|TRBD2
CASKRDPKNIQYF
TGTGCCAGCAAGCGGGACCCCAAAAACATTCAGTACTTC
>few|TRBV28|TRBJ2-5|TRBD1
CASSSGQQETQYF
TGTGCCAGCAGTTCGGGACAGCAAGAGACCCAGTACTTC
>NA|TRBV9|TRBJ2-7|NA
CASSVDLFTREQYF
TGTGCCAGCAGCGTAGACCTTTTTACTAGGGAGCAGTACTTC
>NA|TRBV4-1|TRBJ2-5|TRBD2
CASSQDRTSGGSGAQYF
TGCGCCAGCAGCCAAGACCGGACTAGCGGGGGATCGGGGGCCCAGTACTTC
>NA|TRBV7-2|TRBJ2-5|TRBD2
CASRRAGGPQETQYF
TGTGCCAGCAGACGAGCGGGGGGGCCTCAAGAGACCCAGTACTTC
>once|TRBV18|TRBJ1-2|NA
CASSPTMAAKANYGYTF
TGTGCCAGCTCCCCCACAATGGCGGCGAAAGCTAACTATGGCTACACCTTC
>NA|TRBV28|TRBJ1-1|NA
CASSPVSGWTEAFF
TGTGCCAGCAGTCCCGTGTCGGGGTGGACTGAAGCTTTCTTT
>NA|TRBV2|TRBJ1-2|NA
CASSQYQTGTYGYTF
TGTGCCAGCAGTCAATATCAGACGGGAACCTATGGCTACACCTTC
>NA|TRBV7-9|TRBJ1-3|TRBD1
CASSPGGPGNTIYF
TGTGCCAGCAGCCCAGGGGGCCCAGGAAACACCATATATTTT
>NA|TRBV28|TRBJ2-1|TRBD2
CASTAGGRNEQFF
TGTGCCAGCACCGCGGGGGGACGCAATGAGCAGTTCTTC
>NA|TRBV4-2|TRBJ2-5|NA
CASSQDEETQYF
TGTGCCAGCAGCCAAGATGAGGAGACCCAGTACTTC
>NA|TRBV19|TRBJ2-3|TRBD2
CASSTGTSGGLTDTQYF
TGTGCCAGTAGTACAGGGACTAGCGGGGGGCTCACAGATACGCAGTATTTT
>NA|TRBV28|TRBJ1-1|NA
CASGGGSGATTEAFF
TGTGCCAGCGGTGGGGGTTCAGGGGCAACCACTGAAGCTTTCTTT
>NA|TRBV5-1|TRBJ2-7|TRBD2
CASSFRLAGEQYF
TGCGCCAGCAGCTTTCGACTAGCGGGGGAGCAGTACTTC
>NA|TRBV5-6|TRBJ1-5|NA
CASSAWYHRTSNQPQHF
TGTGCCAGCTCAGCTTGGTATCACAGGACGAGCAATCAGCCCCAGCATTTT
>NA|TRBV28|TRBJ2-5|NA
CASRGQPQETQYF
TGTGCCAGCAGAGGACAGCCACAAGAGACCCAGTACTTC
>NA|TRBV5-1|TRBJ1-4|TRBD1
CASSATGAGNEKLFF
TGCGCCAGCAGCGCGACAGGGGCCGGGAATGAAAAACTGTTTTTT
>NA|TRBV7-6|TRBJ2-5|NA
CASSTFGETQYF
TGTGCCAGCAGCACCTTCGGGGAGACCCAGTACTTC
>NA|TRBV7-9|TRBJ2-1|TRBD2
CASSPTGTRGNEQFF
TGTGCCAGCAGCCCCACCGGGACTAGGGGCAATGAGCAGTTCTTC
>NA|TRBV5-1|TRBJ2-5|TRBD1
CASSLGRGPQETQYF
TGCGCCAGCAGCTTAGGCAGGGGGCCTCAAGAGACCCAGTACTTC
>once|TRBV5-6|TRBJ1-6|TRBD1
CASSLGQGTYNSPLHF
TGTGCCAGCAGCTTGGGACAGGGTACCTATAATTCACCCCTCCACTTT
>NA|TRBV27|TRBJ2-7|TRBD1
CASRLGQGLDEQYF
TGTGCCAGCAGGCTGGGACAGGGGCTTGACGAGCAGTACTTC
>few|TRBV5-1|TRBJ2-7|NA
CASSWRSSYEQYF
TGCGCCAGCAGTTGGAGGAGCTCCTACGAGCAGTACTTC
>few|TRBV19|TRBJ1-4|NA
CASSIGGKKLFF
TGTGCCAGTAGTATCGGGGGGAAAAAACTGTTTTTT
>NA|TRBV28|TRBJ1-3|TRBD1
CASSQGDRIPGNTIYF
TGTGCCAGCAGTCAGGGGGACAGGATCCCTGGAAACACCATATATTTT
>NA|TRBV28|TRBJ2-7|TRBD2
CASSKSGSLDEQYF
TGTGCCAGCAGTAAAAGCGGGAGTCTTGACGAGCAGTACTTC
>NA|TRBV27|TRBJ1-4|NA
CASSSYGSSGEEEKLFF
TGTGCCAGCAGTTCTTATGGGTCTTCGGGAGAGGAAGAAAAACTGTTTTTT
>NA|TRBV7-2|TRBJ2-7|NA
CASSRMDKSYEQYF
TGTGCCAGCAGCCGGATGGACAAATCCTACGAGCAGTACTTC
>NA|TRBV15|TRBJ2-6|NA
CATSRDRASGANVLTF
TGTGCCACCAGCAGAGATCGAGCCTCTGGGGCCAACGTCCTGACTTTC
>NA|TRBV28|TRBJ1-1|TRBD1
CALRQGPTEAFF
TGTGCCCTGCGACAGGGCCCCACTGAAGCTTTCTTT
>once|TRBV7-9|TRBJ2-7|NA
CASSSNRDKTYEQYF
TGTGCCAGCAGCTCGAACCGGGACAAAACCTACGAGCAGTACTTC
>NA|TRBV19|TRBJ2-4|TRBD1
CASNSPGEGATKNIQYF
TGTGCCAGTAACTCCCCGGGTGAGGGGGCGACCAAAAACATTCAGTACTTC
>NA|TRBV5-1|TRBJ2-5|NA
CASSLVQSDLETQYF
TGCGCCAGCAGCTTGGTCCAAAGCGACCTAGAGACCCAGTACTTC
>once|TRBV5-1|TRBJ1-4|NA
CASSLEGRGAEKLFF
TGCGCCAGCAGCTTGGAGGGCAGGGGTGCTGAAAAACTGTTTTTT
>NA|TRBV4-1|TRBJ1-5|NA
CASSQDRGLSQPQHF
TGCGCCAGCAGCCAAGATAGGGGGTTGAGTCAGCCCCAGCATTTT
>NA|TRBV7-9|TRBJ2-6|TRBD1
CAGVGQGLTGANVLTF
TGTGCCGGGGTGGGACAGGGATTGACTGGGGCCAACGTCCTGACTTTC
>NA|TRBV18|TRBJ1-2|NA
CASSPGEHYGYTF
TGTGCCAGCTCACCAGGGGAGCACTATGGCTACACCTTC
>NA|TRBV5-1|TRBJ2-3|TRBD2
CASSLAGTSGSPDTQYF
TGCGCCAGCAGCTTGGCAGGGACTAGCGGGAGTCCAGATACGCAGTATTTT